These T cell receptor beta chains were read from a single sample in a study of sequential checkpoint blockade in melanoma. The table came from immunoSEQ multiplex PCR; TCRdb's copy has only in-frame clones and leaves some out. Of under 8,000 clones in the sample, approximately 80% were seen once. The starting material was CD8+ T cells sorted from blood (inferred from file names), obtained from a patient given nivolumab and ipilimumab in sequence. The receptors stem from a human donor with melanoma. The CDR3 runs from the conserved cysteine through the conserved F or W. The order of the fields is J gene, clone size, V gene, D gene, CDR3 DNA, CDR3 protein. A D gene is named only where the DNA matches it firmly. Clone sizes are given selectively: once, few, many, or a class where the clone is expanded.

j_gene: TRBJ2-3
abundance: .
v_gene: TRBV11-2
d_gene: TRBD2
CDR3nt: TGTGCCAGCAGCTTAAGTAGCGGGAGAGGCACAGATACGCAGTATTTT
CDR3aa: CASSLSSGRGTDTQYF

j_gene: TRBJ2-3
abundance: once
v_gene: TRBV30
d_gene: TRBD2
CDR3nt: TGTGCCGGTACTAGCGGGAGTGTAGGTGATACGCAGTATTTT
CDR3aa: CAGTSGSVGDTQYF

j_gene: TRBJ1-1
abundance: .
v_gene: TRBV30
d_gene: .
CDR3nt: TGTGCCTGGAGTCCCGTCAGGGACACTGAAGCTTTCTTT
CDR3aa: CAWSPVRDTEAFF

j_gene: TRBJ2-1
abundance: .
v_gene: TRBV7-3
d_gene: TRBD2
CDR3nt: TGTGCCAGCAGCTCGTCGGGGACTAGCGGCAATGAGCAGTTCTTC
CDR3aa: CASSSSGTSGNEQFF

j_gene: TRBJ1-5
abundance: large
v_gene: TRBV15
d_gene: TRBD1
CDR3nt: TGTGCCACCAGCCCCGATGGGGGGACAGAGTTTGGTTTTCAGCCCCAGCATTTT
CDR3aa: CATSPDGGTEFGFQPQHF

j_gene: TRBJ2-5
abundance: few
v_gene: TRBV5-4
d_gene: .
CDR3nt: TGTGCCAGCAGTGGGGTGGAGGAAGGAGAGACCCAGTACTTC
CDR3aa: CASSGVEEGETQYF

j_gene: TRBJ1-2
abundance: .
v_gene: TRBV7-8
d_gene: TRBD1
CDR3nt: TGTGCCAGCAGCTTCTCAGGACAGGGGTACTATGGCTACACCTTC
CDR3aa: CASSFSGQGYYGYTF

j_gene: TRBJ2-1
abundance: .
v_gene: TRBV28
d_gene: .
CDR3nt: TGTGCCAGCAGTCTTCGGACTCCTAGCTCCTACAATGAGCAGTTCTTC
CDR3aa: CASSLRTPSSYNEQFF

j_gene: TRBJ2-7
abundance: .
v_gene: TRBV4-1
d_gene: TRBD1
CDR3nt: TGCGCCAGCAGCACGGGACAGGGGGACTATGAGCAGTACTTC
CDR3aa: CASSTGQGDYEQYF

j_gene: TRBJ1-5
abundance: .
v_gene: TRBV27
d_gene: .
CDR3nt: TGTGCCAGCAGTTTATATGCTGGTAATAGTCAGCCCCAGCATTTT
CDR3aa: CASSLYAGNSQPQHF

j_gene: TRBJ2-7
abundance: once
v_gene: TRBV4-3
d_gene: TRBD2
CDR3nt: TGCGCCAGCAGCCAAGACCGGACTAGCGGGAGCGAGCAGTACTTC
CDR3aa: CASSQDRTSGSEQYF

j_gene: TRBJ2-1
abundance: .
v_gene: TRBV29-1
d_gene: TRBD2
CDR3nt: TGCAGCGTTGAAGAAAGACTAGCGGGTCCCAATGAGCAGTTCTTC
CDR3aa: CSVEERLAGPNEQFF

j_gene: TRBJ2-2
abundance: .
v_gene: TRBV15
d_gene: .
CDR3nt: TGTGCCACCAGCAGCTCCCTAGCACTCACCGGGGAGCCGTTTTTT
CDR3aa: CATSSSLALTGEPFF

j_gene: TRBJ2-3
abundance: .
v_gene: TRBV2
d_gene: TRBD1
CDR3nt: TGTGCCAGCCGGGACAGTCCTTTTTATCAAGATACGCAGTATTTT
CDR3aa: CASRDSPFYQDTQYF

j_gene: TRBJ2-2
abundance: .
v_gene: TRBV9
d_gene: TRBD2
CDR3nt: TGTGCCAGCAGCGTAGCATCTCTACTAGCGGCCGGGGAGCTGTTTTTT
CDR3aa: CASSVASLLAAGELFF

j_gene: TRBJ1-1
abundance: .
v_gene: TRBV30
d_gene: .
CDR3nt: TGTGCCTGGAGTGTAGCTCAGGTTCGTGACACTGAAGCTTTCTTT
CDR3aa: CAWSVAQVRDTEAFF

j_gene: TRBJ2-7
abundance: .
v_gene: TRBV7-7
d_gene: TRBD2
CDR3nt: TGTGCCAGCAGCTTTGGGGCGGGAGGGTACGAGCAGTACTTC
CDR3aa: CASSFGAGGYEQYF

j_gene: TRBJ2-1
abundance: few
v_gene: TRBV7-9
d_gene: TRBD2
CDR3nt: TGTGCCAGCAGTCTCCCAGCGGGGGCTTCAAGATCCTACAATGAGCAGTTCTTC
CDR3aa: CASSLPAGASRSYNEQFF

j_gene: TRBJ2-1
abundance: .
v_gene: TRBV9
d_gene: TRBD2
CDR3nt: TGTGCCAGCAGCTCCCCTTTGGCGGGAGGGCGAAATGAGCAGTTCTTC
CDR3aa: CASSSPLAGGRNEQFF

j_gene: TRBJ2-1
abundance: .
v_gene: TRBV19
d_gene: TRBD2
CDR3nt: TGTGCCAGTGGCTCCCGGGGACTAGCCTATGAGCAGTTCTTC
CDR3aa: CASGSRGLAYEQFF

j_gene: TRBJ2-7
abundance: once
v_gene: TRBV29-1
d_gene: .
CDR3nt: TGCAGCGCGATTCGGGGGGCGGGCCACGAGCAGTACTTC
CDR3aa: CSAIRGAGHEQYF

j_gene: TRBJ2-7
abundance: .
v_gene: TRBV27
d_gene: .
CDR3nt: TGTGCCAGCAGTCCCTCCCGAGTCTACGAGCAGTACTTC
CDR3aa: CASSPSRVYEQYF

j_gene: TRBJ1-2
abundance: large
v_gene: TRBV5-4
d_gene: TRBD1
CDR3nt: TGTGCCAGCAGAATCGGACAGGGGGAAGGCTACACCTTC
CDR3aa: CASRIGQGEGYTF

j_gene: TRBJ2-5
abundance: .
v_gene: TRBV7-2
d_gene: TRBD2
CDR3nt: TGTGCCAGCAGCTCGGTTTCTAGCGGGAGTACGAAGACCCAGTACTTC
CDR3aa: CASSSVSSGSTKTQYF

j_gene: TRBJ2-7
abundance: .
v_gene: TRBV10-3
d_gene: TRBD1
CDR3nt: TGTGCCACTACTGACAGGGGAACCTACGAGCAGTACTTC
CDR3aa: CATTDRGTYEQYF

j_gene: TRBJ1-5
abundance: .
v_gene: TRBV5-1
d_gene: TRBD1
CDR3nt: TGCGCCAGCAGCTTGGATCGGGACAGGGGGCGCAGGCAGCCCCAGCATTTT
CDR3aa: CASSLDRDRGRRQPQHF

j_gene: TRBJ2-1
abundance: .
v_gene: TRBV6-5
d_gene: TRBD2
CDR3nt: TGTGCCAGCAGCGGACTAGCGACCTCCTACAATGAGCAGTTCTTC
CDR3aa: CASSGLATSYNEQFF

j_gene: TRBJ2-1
abundance: .
v_gene: TRBV4-1
d_gene: .
CDR3nt: TGCGCCAGCAGCCAAGACAGACTTCGCAATGAGCAGTTCTTC
CDR3aa: CASSQDRLRNEQFF

j_gene: TRBJ1-1
abundance: .
v_gene: TRBV27
d_gene: TRBD1
CDR3nt: TGTGCCAGCAGTATGACAGGGGTCACTGAAGCTTTCTTT
CDR3aa: CASSMTGVTEAFF

j_gene: TRBJ2-1
abundance: few
v_gene: TRBV19
d_gene: TRBD2
CDR3nt: TGTGCCAGTAGTAAGACTAGCGGATCATACAATGAGCAGTTCTTC
CDR3aa: CASSKTSGSYNEQFF

j_gene: TRBJ2-7
abundance: .
v_gene: TRBV30
d_gene: .
CDR3nt: TGTGCCGGGGAAGTGGGGAGGTACGAGCAGTACTTC
CDR3aa: CAGEVGRYEQYF

j_gene: TRBJ2-1
abundance: .
v_gene: TRBV27
d_gene: TRBD2
CDR3nt: TGTGCCAGCAGTTTATTGGCTAGCGGGAGTGTCGACAATGAGCAGTTCTTC
CDR3aa: CASSLLASGSVDNEQFF

j_gene: TRBJ2-3
abundance: .
v_gene: TRBV7-9
d_gene: .
CDR3nt: TGTGCCAGCAGACTAAGCGGAAGCACAGATACGCAGTATTTT
CDR3aa: CASRLSGSTDTQYF

j_gene: TRBJ2-2
abundance: .
v_gene: TRBV10-3
d_gene: TRBD1
CDR3nt: TGTGCCATCAGTGTGCAGGACAGGGTTTACACCGGGGAGCTGTTTTTT
CDR3aa: CAISVQDRVYTGELFF

j_gene: TRBJ2-1
abundance: once
v_gene: TRBV14
d_gene: .
CDR3nt: TGTGCCAGCAGCCAGGGGGCCGGGCGGGTTGACAATGAGCAGTTCTTC
CDR3aa: CASSQGAGRVDNEQFF

j_gene: TRBJ2-1
abundance: .
v_gene: TRBV19
d_gene: TRBD2
CDR3nt: TGTGCCAGTAGTATTTACGCTAGCGGAAATGAGCAGTTCTTC
CDR3aa: CASSIYASGNEQFF

j_gene: TRBJ2-1
abundance: .
v_gene: TRBV7-6
d_gene: TRBD2
CDR3nt: TGTGCCAGCAGCTTTGGAGCGGGAGGGCGTTCCTACAATGAGCAGTTCTTC
CDR3aa: CASSFGAGGRSYNEQFF

j_gene: TRBJ2-7
abundance: few
v_gene: TRBV19
d_gene: .
CDR3nt: TGTGCCAGTAGTATTAGCAGTGTCTACGAGCAGTACTTC
CDR3aa: CASSISSVYEQYF

j_gene: TRBJ2-3
abundance: .
v_gene: TRBV6-1
d_gene: TRBD2
CDR3nt: TGTGCCAGCAGCCCACTAGCGGGAGTCCCAGATACGCAGTATTTT
CDR3aa: CASSPLAGVPDTQYF

j_gene: TRBJ1-5
abundance: .
v_gene: TRBV4-2
d_gene: .
CDR3nt: TGTGCCAGCAGCCAAGAGGGAGGCAATCAGCCCCAGCATTTT
CDR3aa: CASSQEGGNQPQHF

j_gene: TRBJ1-4
abundance: .
v_gene: TRBV7-9
d_gene: .
CDR3nt: TGTGCCAGCAGCTTAGTCACTAGTAATGAAAAACTGTTTTTT
CDR3aa: CASSLVTSNEKLFF

j_gene: TRBJ2-7
abundance: .
v_gene: TRBV5-4
d_gene: TRBD2
CDR3nt: TGTGCCAGCAGCTTGACTAGCGGACCCTACGAGCAGTACTTC
CDR3aa: CASSLTSGPYEQYF

j_gene: TRBJ2-1
abundance: few
v_gene: TRBV28
d_gene: TRBD2
CDR3nt: TGTGCCAGCAGTTTAGGTATCCCGGGACCCCGAGGGACTAGCGGGAGGGGCCCCTACAATGAGCAGTTCTTC
CDR3aa: CASSLGIPGPRGTSGRGPYNEQFF

j_gene: TRBJ2-1
abundance: once
v_gene: TRBV14
d_gene: TRBD1
CDR3nt: TGTGCCAGCAGCCTCCGGGACAGGGGGTTACATGAGCAGTTCTTC
CDR3aa: CASSLRDRGLHEQFF

j_gene: TRBJ2-7
abundance: medium-sized
v_gene: TRBV5-4
d_gene: .
CDR3nt: TGTGCCAGCAGCCCCCAGGGGCGGACCTACGAGCAGTACTTC
CDR3aa: CASSPQGRTYEQYF

j_gene: TRBJ1-5
abundance: .
v_gene: TRBV11-3
d_gene: .
CDR3nt: TGTGCCAGCAGCTCGGGAGGGATAGACACCCGTAGCAATCAGCCCCAGCATTTT
CDR3aa: CASSSGGIDTRSNQPQHF

j_gene: TRBJ2-7
abundance: .
v_gene: TRBV19
d_gene: .
CDR3nt: TGTGCCAGTAGATCCGGGGTAGGCGAGCAGTACTTC
CDR3aa: CASRSGVGEQYF

j_gene: TRBJ1-1
abundance: .
v_gene: TRBV2
d_gene: .
CDR3nt: TGTGCCAGCAGAACACCCTGGGGTCGGGGGGAAGCTTTCTTT
CDR3aa: CASRTPWGRGEAFF

j_gene: TRBJ2-1
abundance: .
v_gene: TRBV19
d_gene: .
CDR3nt: TGTGCCAGTAGTGCCCGGGGGAATGAGCAGTTCTTC
CDR3aa: CASSARGNEQFF

j_gene: TRBJ2-1
abundance: .
v_gene: TRBV7-8
d_gene: .
CDR3nt: TGTGCCAGCAGCTTCAGACTAGTATACAATGAGCAGTTCTTC
CDR3aa: CASSFRLVYNEQFF

j_gene: TRBJ2-3
abundance: few
v_gene: TRBV10-2
d_gene: TRBD2
CDR3nt: TGCGCCAGCATTCGGGAGGGCTTGGCAGATACGCAGTATTTT
CDR3aa: CASIREGLADTQYF

j_gene: TRBJ2-1
abundance: .
v_gene: TRBV27
d_gene: TRBD2
CDR3nt: TGTGCCAGCAGTTTACCCCCGGGACTAGAAGTCCATGAGCAGTTCTTC
CDR3aa: CASSLPPGLEVHEQFF

j_gene: TRBJ2-2
abundance: .
v_gene: TRBV9
d_gene: TRBD1
CDR3nt: TGTGCCAGCAGCGAGGACAGGGTACACACCGGGGAGCTGTTTTTT
CDR3aa: CASSEDRVHTGELFF

j_gene: TRBJ2-1
abundance: .
v_gene: TRBV4-2
d_gene: .
CDR3nt: TGTGCCAGCAGCCAGAGCGGCAATGAGCAGTTCTTC
CDR3aa: CASSQSGNEQFF

j_gene: TRBJ2-2
abundance: .
v_gene: TRBV19
d_gene: .
CDR3nt: TGTGCCAGTAGTCTCCGGGGGATTAGCTTATCCACCGGGGAGCTGTTTTTT
CDR3aa: CASSLRGISLSTGELFF

j_gene: TRBJ2-7
abundance: .
v_gene: TRBV4-1
d_gene: .
CDR3nt: TGCGCCAGCAGCCAAGTTGCGGCAGACTACGAGCAGTACTTC
CDR3aa: CASSQVAADYEQYF